A single sample gave rise to the 27 T cell receptor beta chains below, sequenced in a study of OX40 agonist ivuxolimab in advanced cancers. Profiled with immunoSEQ multiplex PCR; TCRdb holds only in-frame clones, not every one. The table has 20,000 to 25,000 clones, over 60% seen once. Sample: CD4+ or CD8+ T cells sorted from blood, taken in a trial of the OX40 agonist ivuxolimab. All receptors come from an adult with an advanced solid tumor such as melanoma, head and neck, liver or kidney cancer.

The chain has TRBV7-9 and TRBJ1-2; 8 bases align to TRBD1. CDR1 is SEHNR, CDR2 FQNEAQ, per germline (reference sequence). J lost 8 bases, V lost 1 base, and 12 bases had no gene match. The CDR3 is 16 amino acids. The CDR3 DNA reads as TGTGCCAGCAGCTTAGTGACAGGGGTTGTAGCGCGCGGCTACACCTTC. Protein sequence: CASSLVTGVVARGYTF.

This clone is medium-sized by share. The chain couples TRBV19 to TRBJ1-2; D call uncertain. The CDR3 has 14 residues. Germline assignment: CDR1 LNHDA and CDR2 SQIVND (reference sequence). Trimming took 5 bases from V and 8 from J, leaving 18 bases between them. The CDR3: CASSPTSSLRGYTF. The CDR3 DNA follows: TGTGCCAGTAGTCCCACATCATCACTGCGGGGCTACACCTTC.

This chain joins TRBV6-1 and TRBJ1-1, with TRBD1 as a possible D gene (5 bases). The germline V gene has CDR1 MNHNS and CDR2 SASEGT. CDR3 length: 13 amino acids. Trimming shortened V by 4 bases and J by 4 bases, and 10 bases separated the two germline ends. The DNA of the CDR3 is TGTGCCAGCAGTGGGGACTCAGTCACTGAAGCTTTCTTT. Translation: CASSGDSVTEAFF.

This chain uses TRBV9 with TRBJ2-7; 7 positions agree with TRBD2. V shed 4 bases and J 6 bases; nucleotides not matched to a gene: 10. Germline V gives CDR1 SGDLS, CDR2 YYNGEE. The CDR3 consists of 14 residues. The CDR3 region has the DNA TGTGCCAGCAGCCCCGGGGGAGGGGACGGCGAGCAGTACTTC. Protein: CASSPGGGDGEQYF.

The chain has TRBV19 and TRBJ1-1, with a weak D call TRBD1 (5 bases). Trimming cost V 1 base and J 3 bases, with 15 bases left between them. Germline loops: CDR1 LNHDA, CDR2 SQIVND (reference sequence). There are 16 residues in the CDR3. The CDR3 sequence is CASSIGTRVRHTEAFF. DNA of the CDR3: TGTGCCAGTAGTATAGGGACCAGGGTGAGGCACACTGAAGCTTTCTTT.

The chain joins TRBV7-9 to TRBJ2-7; D may be TRBD2 (5 bases). Per germline, CDR1 SEHNR and CDR2 FQNEAQ (reference sequence). V lost 5 bases to trimming and J lost 9 bases, with 11 bases between them. The CDR3 sequence is 11 residues long. This CDR3 is CASSPGSWQYF. The DNA of the CDR3 is TGTGCCAGCAGCCCTGGGAGCTGGCAGTACTTC.

This sequence joins TRBV9 and TRBJ2-4; the D call may be TRBD1 or TRBD2 (6 bases each). Per germline, CDR1 SGDLS and CDR2 YYNGEE. The CDR3 is made up of 14 amino acids. The V end was cut by 0 bases, the J end by 5 bases, with 9 bases between. The CDR3: CASSVAGGENIQYF. In DNA, the CDR3 is TGTGCCAGCAGCGTAGCCGGGGGCGAAAACATTCAGTACTTC.

This clone showed up just a few times. This chain connects TRBV7-9 to TRBJ1-6; 9 bases are a match to TRBD1. The CDR3 sequence is 14 residues long. V lost 4 bases and J lost 7; bases outside the gene matches: 2. Germline V gene sequence: CDR1 SEHNR, CDR2 FQNEAQ (reference sequence). CDR3 in amino acids: CASSSGQGNSPLHF. CDR3 sequence (DNA): TGTGCCAGCAGCTCGGGACAGGGCAATTCACCCCTCCACTTT. Supplemented by reference TRBV7-9 and TRBJ1-6, the full variable domain reads DTGVSQNPRHKITKRGQNVTFRCDPISEHNRLYWYRQTLGQGPEFLTYFQNEAQLEKSRLLSDRFSAERPKGSFSTLEIQRTEQGDSAMYLCASSSGQGNSPLHFGNGTRLTVT.

The chain carries TRBV5-6 and TRBJ2-7, with 7 bases identical to TRBD2. The V gene end was trimmed by 4 bases and the J gene end by 3 bases; junction bases not matched to a gene: 4. The germline V gene encodes CDR1 SGHDT and CDR2 YYEEEE. CDR3 length: 13 amino acids. As DNA, the CDR3 is TGTGCCAGCAGCCGGGGACTACTCTACGAGCAGTACTTC. Translating gives CASSRGLLYEQYF.

The chain carries TRBV15 and TRBJ1-5; 10 bases fit TRBD1. V was pared by 5 bases and J by 2 bases, with 12 bases of the junction left unmatched. There are 18 residues in the CDR3. CDR1 and CDR2 (germline): LNHNV, YYDKDF (reference sequence). The CDR3 loop is CATSRTSGTGVGNQPQHF. The CDR3 nucleotides read TGTGCCACCAGCCGGACCTCCGGGACAGGGGTAGGCAATCAGCCCCAGCATTTT.

CDR3 protein: CASSPRSAKNIQYF. CDR3 nucleotides: TGTGCCAGCAGCCCCAGGTCTGCCAAAAACATTCAGTACTTC. The gene calls are TRBV7-9 and TRBJ2-4; D ambiguous. V lost 5 bases, J lost 1 base, and 9 bases lay in between. This CDR3 is built from 14 residues. From germline, CDR1 is SEHNR and CDR2 FQNEAQ (reference sequence).

This clone was observed a few times. The CDR3 sequence: CASSVLQGSEAFF. The CDR3 bases are TGTGCCAGCAGCGTGTTACAGGGGAGTGAAGCTTTCTTT. This chain joins TRBV9 and TRBJ1-1; 7 nucleotides line up with TRBD1. The CDR3 covers 13 residues. With 2 bases clipped from V and 7 bases from J, the junction kept 5 bases outside the gene matches. Germline V gene data show CDR1 as SGDLS and CDR2 as YYNGEE.

This clone occurred a few times. J is TRBJ1-2 and V is TRBV6-5; 7 positions agree with TRBD1. Germline CDR1 MNHEY, CDR2 SVGAGI. The CDR3 has 14 amino acids. V lost 4 bases, J lost 0 bases, and 2 bases stayed unmatched. The CDR3 loop is CASSSGTANYGYTF. The CDR3 coding sequence is TGTGCCAGCAGTTCGGGGACAGCTAACTATGGCTACACCTTC.

The chain carries TRBV29-1 and TRBJ2-7, with 9 bases identical to TRBD1. V was pared by 7 bases and J by 6 bases, with 7 bases of the junction left unmatched. CDR1 SQVTM and CDR2 ANQGSEA come from the germline V gene. There are 12 residues in the CDR3. CDR3 loop: CSAAGTGPEQYF. CDR3 nucleotides: TGCAGCGCAGCCGGGACAGGGCCCGAGCAGTACTTC.

The chain uses TRBV9 and TRBJ2-3; possible D gene TRBD2, 7 bases. Germline V gives CDR1 SGDLS, CDR2 YYNGEE. V was cut by 3 bases and J by 3 bases, with 14 bases left in between. This CDR3 has 15 residues. The CDR3 loop reads CASSAVGGATDTQYF. The CDR3 DNA is TGTGCCAGCAGCGCTGTTGGGGGGGCAACAGATACGCAGTATTTT. Drawing the rest from reference TRBV9 and TRBJ2-3, the complete variable domain is DSGVTQTPKHLITATGQRVTLRCSPRSGDLSVYWYQQSLDQGLQFLIQYYNGEERAKGNILERFSAQQFPDLHSELNLSSLELGDSALYFCASSAVGGATDTQYFGPGTRLTVL.

In its sample, this clone was seen a few times. The V and J genes are TRBV23-1 and TRBJ2-1; TRBD2 might be the D (5 bases). TRBV23-1 qualifies as an ORF whose function is uncertain. The CDR3 is 15 amino acids. The V end was cut by 6 bases, the J end by 0 bases, with 12 bases between. The CDR3 DNA reads as TGCGCCAGCAGAAAAAAAGGGAGCTCCTACAATGAGCAGTTCTTC. Protein product: CASRKKGSSYNEQFF.

V gene TRBV13 combines with J gene TRBJ2-7; 7 positions agree with TRBD1. The ends lost 1 base at V and 2 bases at J; junction bases unmatched: 8. This CDR3 region has 16 residues. Germline V gene data show CDR1 as PRHDT and CDR2 as FYEKMQ (reference sequence). CDR3 protein: CASSLENRGQTYEQYF. The DNA for the CDR3 is TGTGCCAGCAGCTTAGAAAATAGGGGACAGACCTACGAGCAGTACTTC.

This chain connects TRBV7-6 to TRBJ1-1; 9 bases agree with TRBD1. The J segment lost 11 bases and the V segment lost 5 bases, leaving 15 bases of the junction unmatched. Germline V lookup: CDR1 SGHVS, CDR2 FNYEAQ. The CDR3 is 15 residues long. CDR3 loop: CASSASGTGYAGAFF. The CDR3, as DNA: TGTGCCAGCAGCGCATCCGGGACAGGGTATGCCGGGGCTTTCTTT.

The chain has TRBV6-5 and TRBJ1-2; 7 positions agree with TRBD1. The germline gives CDR1 MNHEY, CDR2 SVGAGI. Trimming removed 4 bases from V and 2 bases from J; junction bases left unmatched: 1. CDR3 length: 13 residues. The CDR3 protein is CASSSTGNYGYTF. CDR3 bases: TGTGCCAGCAGTTCGACAGGGAACTATGGCTACACCTTC.

This clone was found a few times. The CDR3 DNA follows: TGTGCCAGCAGCGCACAGGGTTTTAGCAATCAGCCCCAGCATTTT. Translated: CASSAQGFSNQPQHF. The chain links TRBV7-2 to TRBJ1-5; weak D call: TRBD1 (6 bases). Trimming removed 5 bases from V and 0 bases from J, with 11 bases in between. Germline V CDR1 and CDR2: SGHTA, FQGNSA. The CDR3 contains 15 residues.

CDR3 coding DNA: TGTGCCAGCAGTTACTCCAGCACAGATACGCAGTATTTT. Protein product: CASSYSSTDTQYF. The chain joins TRBV6-5 to TRBJ2-3, with no clear D. The length of the CDR3 is 13 residues. V was cut by 0 bases and J by 0 bases, with 1 base left in between. Germline assignment: CDR1 MNHEY and CDR2 SVGAGI.

The chain employs TRBV19 and TRBJ1-1; no reliable D call. Germline lookup yields CDR1 LNHDA and CDR2 SQIVND (reference sequence). The germline V and J ends were trimmed by 1 base and 5 bases, with 8 bases remaining between them. The CDR3 is 13 amino acids. Written as DNA, the CDR3 is TGTGCCAGTAGTATAGGAGGGTGGACTGAAGCTTTCTTT. As protein: CASSIGGWTEAFF.

The CDR3 DNA sequence: TGTGCCAGCAGTTTATCGCCAGGTAACAATGAGCAGTTCTTC. The encoded protein is CASSLSPGNNEQFF. The chain joins TRBV27 to TRBJ2-1; no clear D gene. This CDR3 contains 14 residues. Between the trimmed V and J ends, which lost 0 bases and 5 bases, there was a span of 8 bases. Germline V lookup: CDR1 MNHEY, CDR2 SMNVEV (reference sequence).

V gene TRBV11-2 combines with J gene TRBJ1-1, with a weak D call TRBD1 (6 bases). The CDR3 loop spans 13 amino acids. Germline loops: CDR1 SGHAT, CDR2 FQNNGV. Trimming took off 5 bases at V and 5 bases at J, with 12 bases between the two ends. The CDR3 region is CASSRGGGTEAFF. CDR3 DNA sequence: TGTGCCAGCAGCCGAGGAGGGGGGACTGAAGCTTTCTTT.

The chain uses TRBV9 and TRBJ2-3; possibly TRBD2 for D (5 bases). V was clipped by 0 bases and J by 5 bases, with 16 bases between them. CDR3 length: 16 amino acids. Germline CDR1 SGDLS, CDR2 YYNGEE. CDR3 sequence: CASSVGEGRSVDTQYF. In nucleotides, the CDR3 is TGTGCCAGCAGCGTAGGTGAGGGTAGAAGCGTAGATACGCAGTATTTT.

The chain combines TRBV4-1 with TRBJ2-1; perhaps TRBD1 as D (5 bases). V was clipped by 0 bases and J by 4 bases, with 19 bases between them. The germline V gene encodes CDR1 MGHRA and CDR2 YSYEKL. This CDR3 has 18 residues. CDR3 in DNA: TGCGCCAGCAGCCAAGATACGTTAGCCAGGGTTTTATACAATGAGCAGTTCTTC. It codes for CASSQDTLARVLYNEQFF.

This clone has a handful of counts. The chain carries TRBV7-8 and TRBJ1-6, with D maybe TRBD1 (6 bases). CDR1 is SGHVS and CDR2 is FQNEAQ in the germline V gene. Trimming cost V 5 bases and J 7 bases, with 12 bases left between them. The CDR3 totals 14 residues. CDR3 loop: CASSPAGTNSPLHF. As DNA, the CDR3 is TGTGCCAGCAGCCCCGCAGGGACAAATTCACCCCTCCACTTT.